This T cell receptor (beta chain) was found in a study of tumor and adjacent non-tumor tissue in lung cancer. The CDR3 is made up of 13 amino acids. Germline V gives CDR1 SQVTM, CDR2 ANQGSEA. This clonotype has more than one count but fewer than ten. One end of the junction varies from germline; a read error may be responsible. The template was RNA from unsorted bulk tissue. The normal lung tissue was taken more than 3 cm from the tumor edge. Three rounds of nested PCR, following a modified ARM-PCR protocol, produced the TCRbeta library. Each CDR3 protein is one row after TCRdb ran MiXCR on the multiplex PCR reads. Among about 100,000 distinct CDR3 sequences, roughly 60% were seen once, and the ten largest hold approximately 18%.

The clonotype originates from a man in his thirties or forties with non-small cell lung cancer. Sequenced: distant non-tumor lung tissue. The chain carries TRBV29-1 and TRBJ2-5; D remains unclear. The CDR3 spells CSVVKRPQGTQYF. In nucleotides, the CDR3 is TGCAGCGTTGTCAAACGCCCTCAAGGGACCCAGTACTTC.